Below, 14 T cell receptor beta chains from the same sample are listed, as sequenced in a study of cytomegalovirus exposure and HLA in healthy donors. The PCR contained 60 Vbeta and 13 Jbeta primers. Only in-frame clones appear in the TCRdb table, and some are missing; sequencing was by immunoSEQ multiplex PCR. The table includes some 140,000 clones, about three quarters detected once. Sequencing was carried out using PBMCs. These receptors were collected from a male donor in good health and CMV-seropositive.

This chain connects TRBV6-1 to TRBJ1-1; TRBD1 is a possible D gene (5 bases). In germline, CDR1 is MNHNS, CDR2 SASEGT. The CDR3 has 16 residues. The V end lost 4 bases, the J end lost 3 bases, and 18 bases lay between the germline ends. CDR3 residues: CASSGYGDFGYTEAFF. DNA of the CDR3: TGTGCCAGCAGTGGCTATGGGGACTTTGGGTACACTGAAGCTTTCTTT.

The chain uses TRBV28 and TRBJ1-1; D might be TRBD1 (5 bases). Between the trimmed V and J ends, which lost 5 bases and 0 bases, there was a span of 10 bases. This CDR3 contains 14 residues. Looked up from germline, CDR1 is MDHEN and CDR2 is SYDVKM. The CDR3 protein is CASSPGHLNTEAFF. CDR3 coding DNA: TGTGCCAGCAGTCCCGGACACTTGAACACTGAAGCTTTCTTT.

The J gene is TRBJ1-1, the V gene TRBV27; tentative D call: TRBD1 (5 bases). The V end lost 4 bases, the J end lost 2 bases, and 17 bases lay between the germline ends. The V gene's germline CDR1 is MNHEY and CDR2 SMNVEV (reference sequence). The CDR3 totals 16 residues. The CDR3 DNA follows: TGTGCCAGCAGTTATGTCTCAGGGCTCGGTAACACTGAAGCTTTCTTT. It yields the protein CASSYVSGLGNTEAFF.

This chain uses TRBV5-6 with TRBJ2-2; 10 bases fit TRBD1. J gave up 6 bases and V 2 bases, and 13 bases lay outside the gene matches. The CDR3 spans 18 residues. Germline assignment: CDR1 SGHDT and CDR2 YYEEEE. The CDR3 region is CASSFPLRDRGLSGELFF. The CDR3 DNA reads TGTGCCAGCAGCTTCCCTCTCCGGGACAGGGGTTTGTCCGGGGAGCTGTTTTTT.

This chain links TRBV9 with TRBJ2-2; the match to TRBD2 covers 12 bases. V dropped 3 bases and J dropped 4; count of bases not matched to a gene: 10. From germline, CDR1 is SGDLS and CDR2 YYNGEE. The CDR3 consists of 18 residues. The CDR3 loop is CASSDRLAGGSSTGELFF. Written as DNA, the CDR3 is TGTGCCAGCAGCGACCGTCTAGCGGGAGGGTCCTCCACCGGGGAGCTGTTTTTT.

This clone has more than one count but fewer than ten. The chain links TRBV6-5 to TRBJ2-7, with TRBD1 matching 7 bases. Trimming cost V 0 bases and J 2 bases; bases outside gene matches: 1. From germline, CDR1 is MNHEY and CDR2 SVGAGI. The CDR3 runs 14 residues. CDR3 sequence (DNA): TGTGCCAGCAGTTACTCCCAGGGGGCCTACGAGCAGTACTTC. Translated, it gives CASSYSQGAYEQYF.

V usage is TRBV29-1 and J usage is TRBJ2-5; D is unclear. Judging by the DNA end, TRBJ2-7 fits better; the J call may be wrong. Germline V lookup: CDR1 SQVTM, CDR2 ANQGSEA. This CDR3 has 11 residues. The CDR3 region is CSVKGAYEQYF. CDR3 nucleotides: TGCAGCGTTAAAGGAGCCTACGAGCAGTACTTC.

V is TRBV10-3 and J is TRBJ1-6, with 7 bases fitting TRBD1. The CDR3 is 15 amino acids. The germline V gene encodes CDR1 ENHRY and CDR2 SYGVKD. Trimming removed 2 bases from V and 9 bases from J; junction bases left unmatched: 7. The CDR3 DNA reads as TGTGCCATCAGTGAGATAACAGGGGCTTCTTCACCCCTCCACTTT. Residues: CAISEITGASSPLHF.

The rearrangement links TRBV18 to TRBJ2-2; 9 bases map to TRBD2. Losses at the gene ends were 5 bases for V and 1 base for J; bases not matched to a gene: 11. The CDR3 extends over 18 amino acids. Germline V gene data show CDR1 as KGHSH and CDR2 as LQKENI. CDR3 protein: CASSLNHGTSWNTGELFF. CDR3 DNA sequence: TGTGCCAGCTCATTAAACCACGGGACTAGCTGGAACACCGGGGAGCTGTTTTTT.

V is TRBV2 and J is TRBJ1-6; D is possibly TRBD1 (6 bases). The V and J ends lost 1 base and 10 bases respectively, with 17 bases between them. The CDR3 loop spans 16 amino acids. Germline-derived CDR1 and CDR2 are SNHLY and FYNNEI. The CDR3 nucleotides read TGTGCCAGCAGTGAAGTGGGACATTCCTTAGGGTCACCCCTCCACTTT. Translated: CASSEVGHSLGSPLHF.

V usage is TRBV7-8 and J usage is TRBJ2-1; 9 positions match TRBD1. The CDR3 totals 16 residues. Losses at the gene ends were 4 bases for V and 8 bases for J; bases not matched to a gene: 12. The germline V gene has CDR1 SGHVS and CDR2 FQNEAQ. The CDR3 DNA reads TGTGCCAGCAGCTCAAGCCCCGGGACAGGGAGCGATGAGCAGTTCTTC. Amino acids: CASSSSPGTGSDEQFF.

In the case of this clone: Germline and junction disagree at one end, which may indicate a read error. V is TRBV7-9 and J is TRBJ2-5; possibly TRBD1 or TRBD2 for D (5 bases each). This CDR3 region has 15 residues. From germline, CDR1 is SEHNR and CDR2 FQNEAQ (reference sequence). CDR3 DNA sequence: TGTTCCAGCAGACTATGGGCAGGGAACCAAGAGACCCAGTACTTC. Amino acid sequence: CSSRLWAGNQETQYF.

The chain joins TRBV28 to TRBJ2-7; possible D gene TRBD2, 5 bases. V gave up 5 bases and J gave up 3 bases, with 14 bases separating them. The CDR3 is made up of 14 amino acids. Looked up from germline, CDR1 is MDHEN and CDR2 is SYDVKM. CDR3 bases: TGTGCCAGCAGTCTGTTGGGAGCTCGCTACGAGCAGTACTTC. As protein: CASSLLGARYEQYF.

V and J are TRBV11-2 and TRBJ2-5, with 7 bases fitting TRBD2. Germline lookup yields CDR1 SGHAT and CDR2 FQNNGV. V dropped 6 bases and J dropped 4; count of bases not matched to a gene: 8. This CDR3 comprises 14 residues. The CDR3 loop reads CASRGGIRVETQYF. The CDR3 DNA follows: TGTGCCAGCAGGGGGGGGATTCGGGTAGAGACCCAGTACTTC.